This T cell receptor (beta chain) was profiled in a study of T-cell memory formation after mild COVID-19. Study-level results: Researchers found some responding clones in pre-infection memory, a sign that cross-reactive memory joined. Clones shrinking from day 15 to 85 showed even CD4/CD8 mixes; later expanders tilted CD4+.

This clonotype was detected only a few times. The antigen is not known. CDR3 length: 15 residues. After removal of 5 bases from V and 3 bases from J, the junction contained 7 bases not matched to a gene. Germline loops: CDR1 SNHLY, CDR2 FYNNEI. Constant-segment primers and 5'RACE yielded cDNA libraries for TCR alpha and TCR beta, each carrying sample barcodes and UMIs. MiXCR, applied by TCRdb to the 5' RACE reads, yields one record per CDR3 protein. The data contain fewer than 650,000 distinct CDR3 sequences, 17% of them singletons. The chain is built from TRBV2 and TRBJ2-7; 10 bases match TRBD2. The clonotype was recovered from an adult woman who had mild COVID-19 (a few samples of this study predate the infection). Cell type and time point are not known. Sample: PBMCs or a T cell subset sorted from them (not recorded which). The CDR3 sequence is CASSSIAGGGYEQYF. The CDR3 region has the DNA TGTGCCAGCAGTTCGATAGCGGGAGGCGGCTACGAGCAGTACTTC. Together with reference TRBV2 and TRBJ2-7, the CDR3 gives the full variable domain: EPEVTQTPSHQVTQMGQEVILRCVPISNHLYFYWYRQILGQKVEFLVSFYNNEISEKSEIFDDQFSVERPDGSNFTLKIRSTKLEDSAMYFCASSSIAGGGYEQYFGPGTRLTVT.